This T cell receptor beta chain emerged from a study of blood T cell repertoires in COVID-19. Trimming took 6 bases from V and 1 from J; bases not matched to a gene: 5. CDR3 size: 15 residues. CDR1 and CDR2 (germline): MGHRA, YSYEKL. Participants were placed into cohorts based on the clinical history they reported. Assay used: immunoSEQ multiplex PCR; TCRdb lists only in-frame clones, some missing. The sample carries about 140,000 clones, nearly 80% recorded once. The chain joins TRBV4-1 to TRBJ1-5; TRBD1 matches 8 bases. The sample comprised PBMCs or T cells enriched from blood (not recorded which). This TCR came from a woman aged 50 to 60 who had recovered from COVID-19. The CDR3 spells CASSPTGASNQPQHF. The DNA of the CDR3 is TGCGCCAGCAGTCCGACAGGGGCAAGCAATCAGCCCCAGCATTTT.